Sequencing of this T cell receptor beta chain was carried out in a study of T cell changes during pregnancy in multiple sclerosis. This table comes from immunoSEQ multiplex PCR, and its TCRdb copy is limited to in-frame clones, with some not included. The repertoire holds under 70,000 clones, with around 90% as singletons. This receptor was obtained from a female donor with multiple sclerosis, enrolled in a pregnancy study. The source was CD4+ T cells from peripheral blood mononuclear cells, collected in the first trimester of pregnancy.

The CDR3 spells CASSQVSAGANVLTF. The CDR3 DNA reads TGCGCCAGCAGCCAAGTGAGTGCTGGGGCCAACGTCCTGACTTTC. The J gene is TRBJ2-6, the V gene TRBV5-1; no clear D gene. Trimming pared 4 bases from V and 2 bases from J, leaving 10 bases between. The germline gives CDR1 SGHRS, CDR2 YFSETQ. CDR3 length: 15 amino acids.